This T cell receptor (beta chain) was recovered during a study of T cell changes during pregnancy in multiple sclerosis. Germline-derived CDR1 and CDR2 are SGHAT and FQNNGV. This CDR3 comprises 14 residues. With 5 bases removed from V and 0 bases from J, the gap between germline ends came to 10 bases. The protocol was immunoSEQ multiplex PCR, while the TCRdb copy is restricted to in-frame clones and leaves out a portion. The sample yields around 36,000 clones, about nine tenths seen once. This clonotype was obtained from a female donor with multiple sclerosis, enrolled in a pregnancy study. The sample was CD4+ T cells from peripheral blood mononuclear cells, taken in the third trimester of pregnancy. The chain employs TRBV11-2 and TRBJ1-1, with D tentatively TRBD1 (6 bases). The CDR3 is CASSGHRVNTEAFF. CDR3 nucleotide sequence: TGTGCCAGCAGCGGTCACAGGGTGAACACTGAAGCTTTCTTT.